This T cell receptor beta chain came from a study of vaccination and CD4 T cells after COVID-19. Turning to the study itself: Drawing of post-COVID samples took place a median about 94 days after diagnosis (range 35 to 161).

Sequencing of DNA taken from cultured CD4+ T cells relied on the Oncomine TCR Beta short-read assay. MiXCR was run by TCRdb on the PCR reads, yielding one entry per CDR3 protein. Of 9,000 to 9,500 distinct CDR3 sequences detected, about 54% appear once; the ten largest clones hold approximately 7.6%. About this clonotype: Its antigen is unknown.

Treatment given: roughly 10-day PBMC culture with coronavirus spike peptide pools or control peptides (ViraFEST assay). With V trimmed by 1 base and J by 7 bases, 5 bases remained unmatched. Germline-derived CDR1 and CDR2 are GTSNPN and SVGIG (reference sequence). The CDR3 is 14 residues long. The chain links TRBV30 to TRBJ1-5, with 9 nucleotides matching TRBD1. The sequence was collected from a human donor who had recovered from COVID-19. Specimen: CD4+ T cells from blood, cultured in vitro. CDR3 bases: TGTGCCTGGAGTGGACAGGGGGATAACCAGCCCCAGCATTTT. Translated: CAWSGQGDNQPQHF.